The source of this T cell receptor (beta chain) is a study of T cells in Graves' hyperthyroidism and ophthalmopathy. In the study overall: Peripheral blood sampling occurred at initial diagnosis, before any treatment.

V was trimmed by 4 bases and J by 7 bases, leaving 25 bases between them. The CDR3 is 18 residues long. Germline V lookup: CDR1 LGHNA, CDR2 YNFKEQ. Each diagnosis was grounded in clinical symptoms, serum thyroxine and TRAb, thyroid ultrasound, and orbital computed tomography. In regard to this clonotype: Its antigen is currently unknown.

Study findings and constraints: Clonotypes that were expanded in thyroid above 0.001 mostly appeared in blood too. Ophthalmopathy cases were set apart from stable hyperthyroidism by a 13 V-J model.

RNA transcripts provided the source from which TCR beta CDR3 regions were amplified. The HTBI set primed first-round TCR CDR3 RT-PCR. Using its own MiXCR run on the multiplex PCR reads, TCRdb lists one record per CDR3 protein. The sample has 300,000 to 350,000 distinct CDR3 sequences; roughly 20% are singletons. V and J are TRBV4-2 and TRBJ1-4; D unresolved. The clonotype comes from a woman in her fifties or sixties with Graves' hyperthyroidism. Material for sequencing was blood. The chain's CDR3 is CASSRKVASERSGEKLFF. The CDR3 region has the DNA TGTGCCAGCAGCCGAAAGGTGGCCTCAGAGAGGTCAGGTGAAAAACTGTTTTTT.